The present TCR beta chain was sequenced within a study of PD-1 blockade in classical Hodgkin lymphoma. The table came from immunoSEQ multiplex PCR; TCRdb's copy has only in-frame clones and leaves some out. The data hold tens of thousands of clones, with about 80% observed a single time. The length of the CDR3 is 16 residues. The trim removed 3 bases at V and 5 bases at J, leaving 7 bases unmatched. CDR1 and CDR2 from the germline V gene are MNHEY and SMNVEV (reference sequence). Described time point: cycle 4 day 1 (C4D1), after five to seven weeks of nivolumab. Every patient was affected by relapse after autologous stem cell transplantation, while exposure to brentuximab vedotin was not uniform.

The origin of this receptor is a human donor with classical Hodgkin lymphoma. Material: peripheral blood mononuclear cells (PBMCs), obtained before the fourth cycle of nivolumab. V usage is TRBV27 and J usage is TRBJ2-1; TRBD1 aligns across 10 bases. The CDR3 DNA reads TGTGCCAGCAGTTTTTTAGGGACAGGGGTGCACAATGAGCAGTTCTTC. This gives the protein CASSFLGTGVHNEQFF.